This TCR beta chain stems from a study of post-analysis software for immune sequencing data. Study information: Relapsing-remitting, secondary progressive and progressive-relapsing forms of multiple sclerosis all featured among disease courses.

The library was made from cDNA and included unique molecular identifiers. There were 1 to 10 million T cells, and 450,000 to 550,000 cDNA molecules came from them. Via MiXCR, TCRdb re-called the PCR reads, giving one row per CDR3 protein. The sample carries roughly 800,000 distinct CDR3 sequences, 53% recorded once. Per germline, CDR1 SGHVS and CDR2 FNYEAQ. The CDR3 covers 13 residues. V was clipped by 6 bases and J by 2 bases, with 8 bases between them. As regards this clonotype: Its target is not known.

Study-level points and caveats: The study found TRBV5-6, TRBV5-1 and TRBV20-1 among a few TRBV segments more frequent in patients than controls. Normalized Chao1 diversity was significantly lower in multiple sclerosis patients than in controls.

The chain is built from TRBV7-6 and TRBJ2-1; D possibly corresponds to TRBD2 (5 bases). The material sequenced was blood. This TCR came from a girl between 5 and 17 years old with multiple sclerosis. The CDR3 region has the DNA TGTGCCAGCAGTCCAGCGGCCTACAATGAGCAGTTCTTC. Translated: CASSPAAYNEQFF.